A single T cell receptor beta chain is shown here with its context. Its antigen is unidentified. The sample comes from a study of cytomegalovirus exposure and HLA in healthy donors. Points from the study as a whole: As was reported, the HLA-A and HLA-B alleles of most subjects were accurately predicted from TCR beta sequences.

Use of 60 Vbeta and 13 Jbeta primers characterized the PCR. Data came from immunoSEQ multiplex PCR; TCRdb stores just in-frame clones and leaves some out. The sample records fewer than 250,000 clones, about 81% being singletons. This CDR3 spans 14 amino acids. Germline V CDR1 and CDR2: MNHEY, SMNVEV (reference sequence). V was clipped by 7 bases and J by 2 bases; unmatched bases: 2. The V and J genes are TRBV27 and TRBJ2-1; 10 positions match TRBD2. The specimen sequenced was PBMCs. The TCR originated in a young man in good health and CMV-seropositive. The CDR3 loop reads CASKGLAPYNEQFF. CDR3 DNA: TGTGCCAGCAAGGGACTAGCGCCCTACAATGAGCAGTTCTTC.